Listed below are T cell receptor beta chains from one sample, sequenced in a study of blood T cell repertoires in COVID-19. The protocol was immunoSEQ multiplex PCR, while the TCRdb copy is restricted to in-frame clones and leaves out a portion. The sample consists of about 130,000 clones, under 95% of them appearing once. Material: peripheral blood. The receptors stem from a man aged 55 to 69 with COVID-19, enrolled during active disease. CDR3s include the opening cysteine and the closing phenylalanine or tryptophan. The order of the fields is V gene, J gene, CDR3 length, D gene, clone size, CDR3 DNA, CDR3 protein. The D gene is left open where the match is weak. A row's size may be missing; if present it is once, few, many or a size class.

v_call: TRBV19; j_call: TRBJ2-5; cdr3_length: 13; d_call: .; clone_size: once; cdr3_nt: TGTGCCAGTAGTATGGGCCCCAAAGAGACCCAGTACTTC; cdr3_aa: CASSMGPKETQYF
v_call: TRBV19; j_call: TRBJ2-1; cdr3_length: 15; d_call: TRBD1; clone_size: .; cdr3_nt: TGTGCCAGTTCCCAACAGGGGGCTTCCTACAATGAGCAGTTCTTC; cdr3_aa: CASSQQGASYNEQFF
v_call: TRBV24-1; j_call: TRBJ2-5; cdr3_length: 16; d_call: TRBD2; clone_size: .; cdr3_nt: TGTGCCACCAGTGATTCAGAGGCGGGGGGGCGAGAGACCCAGTACTTC; cdr3_aa: CATSDSEAGGRETQYF
v_call: TRBV5-4; j_call: TRBJ2-5; cdr3_length: 15; d_call: .; clone_size: .; cdr3_nt: TGTGCCAGCAGGGTGGTTGGGGGGAGAGTGGAGACCCAGTACTTC; cdr3_aa: CASRVVGGRVETQYF
v_call: TRBV19; j_call: TRBJ2-3; cdr3_length: 16; d_call: TRBD2; clone_size: .; cdr3_nt: TGTGCCAGTAGTGTAGCGGGAGGGCCAAGACAAGATACGCAGTATTTT; cdr3_aa: CASSVAGGPRQDTQYF
v_call: TRBV29-1; j_call: TRBJ2-7; cdr3_length: 16; d_call: TRBD1; clone_size: .; cdr3_nt: TGCAGCGTTGAAGGGGCAGCCGGGACAGGGGACGGAGAGCAGTACTTC; cdr3_aa: CSVEGAAGTGDGEQYF
v_call: TRBV28; j_call: TRBJ2-1; cdr3_length: 14; d_call: TRBD1; clone_size: once; cdr3_nt: TGTGCCAGCACCCAAGACAGGGATGGGAATGAGCAGTTCTTC; cdr3_aa: CASTQDRDGNEQFF
v_call: TRBV6-2/TRBV6-3; j_call: TRBJ1-2; cdr3_length: 14; d_call: .; clone_size: .; cdr3_nt: TGTGCCAGCAGTTACCCGACTTCGGCGGGTGGCTACACCTTC; cdr3_aa: CASSYPTSAGGYTF
v_call: TRBV12-3/TRBV12-4; j_call: TRBJ1-1; cdr3_length: 13; d_call: .; clone_size: .; cdr3_nt: TGTGCCAGCAGTCCCCGGGACAAAACTGCAGCTTTCTTT; cdr3_aa: CASSPRDKTAAFF
v_call: TRBV11-3; j_call: TRBJ2-1; cdr3_length: 13; d_call: TRBD1; clone_size: .; cdr3_nt: TGTGCCAGCAGCCCGGACAGGGGGAATGAGCAGTTCTTC; cdr3_aa: CASSPDRGNEQFF
v_call: TRBV2; j_call: TRBJ1-5; cdr3_length: 13; d_call: .; clone_size: once; cdr3_nt: TGTGCCAGCAGTGAGGAGGTGGATCAGCCCCAGCATTTT; cdr3_aa: CASSEEVDQPQHF
v_call: TRBV7-6; j_call: TRBJ2-1; cdr3_length: 17; d_call: TRBD2; clone_size: .; cdr3_nt: TGTGCCAGCAGCTTAGCTCCTAGCGGGAACGTCTACAATGAGCAGTTCTTC; cdr3_aa: CASSLAPSGNVYNEQFF
v_call: TRBV25-1; j_call: TRBJ1-2; cdr3_length: 15; d_call: .; clone_size: .; cdr3_nt: TGTGCCAGCAGTGAATTCAGGGCCGTGAACTATGGCTACACCTTC; cdr3_aa: CASSEFRAVNYGYTF
v_call: TRBV2; j_call: TRBJ2-6; cdr3_length: 14; d_call: .; clone_size: .; cdr3_nt: TGTGCCAGCAGTGTAGATTTTGGGGCCAACGTCCTGACTTTC; cdr3_aa: CASSVDFGANVLTF
v_call: TRBV5-1; j_call: TRBJ2-3; cdr3_length: 15; d_call: TRBD2; clone_size: .; cdr3_nt: TGCGCCAGCAGCCCATATAGCGGGAACACAGATACGCAGTATTTT; cdr3_aa: CASSPYSGNTDTQYF
v_call: TRBV6-5; j_call: TRBJ1-1; cdr3_length: 13; d_call: TRBD1; clone_size: .; cdr3_nt: TGTGCCACCAAAAGACAGGGGAATACTGAAGCTTTCTTT; cdr3_aa: CATKRQGNTEAFF
v_call: TRBV7-8; j_call: TRBJ1-3; cdr3_length: 16; d_call: .; clone_size: .; cdr3_nt: TGTGCCAGCAGCTTACGCTTTCCGAGCTCTGGAAACACCATATATTTT; cdr3_aa: CASSLRFPSSGNTIYF
v_call: TRBV6-5; j_call: TRBJ1-2; cdr3_length: 13; d_call: .; clone_size: .; cdr3_nt: TGTGCCAGCAGTAAGACTCCGAACTATGGCTACACCTTC; cdr3_aa: CASSKTPNYGYTF
v_call: TRBV13; j_call: TRBJ2-7; cdr3_length: 15; d_call: .; clone_size: .; cdr3_nt: TGTGCCAGCAGCTTACGGGCAGGGGACGGCTACGAGCAGTACTTC; cdr3_aa: CASSLRAGDGYEQYF
v_call: TRBV15; j_call: TRBJ1-1; cdr3_length: 15; d_call: .; clone_size: .; cdr3_nt: TGTGCCACCAGCAGAGATCTCAGGGCGAACACTGAAGCTTTCTTT; cdr3_aa: CATSRDLRANTEAFF
v_call: TRBV6-5; j_call: TRBJ2-7; cdr3_length: 14; d_call: TRBD1; clone_size: .; cdr3_nt: TGTGCCAGCACTTCCGGCCAGGGGGCTTACGAGCAGTACTTC; cdr3_aa: CASTSGQGAYEQYF
v_call: TRBV5-1; j_call: TRBJ2-7; cdr3_length: 16; d_call: .; clone_size: .; cdr3_nt: TGCGCCAGCAGCTTGGGCGGGGACAGTAGCTCCTACGAGCAGTACTTC; cdr3_aa: CASSLGGDSSSYEQYF
v_call: TRBV18; j_call: TRBJ1-4; cdr3_length: 14; d_call: TRBD1; clone_size: .; cdr3_nt: TGTGCCAGCTCACTGGACAGGGGGGAAGAAAAACTGTTTTTT; cdr3_aa: CASSLDRGEEKLFF
v_call: TRBV10-2; j_call: TRBJ1-2; cdr3_length: 14; d_call: TRBD1; clone_size: .; cdr3_nt: TGCGCCAGCAGTGGAGGACAGGGAAACTATGGCTACACCTTC; cdr3_aa: CASSGGQGNYGYTF
v_call: TRBV4-2; j_call: TRBJ2-3; cdr3_length: 18; d_call: TRBD2; clone_size: .; cdr3_nt: TGTGCCAGCAGCCAAGATAAGCTAGCGGAAATTTACACAGATACGCAGTATTTT; cdr3_aa: CASSQDKLAEIYTDTQYF
v_call: TRBV6-2/TRBV6-3; j_call: TRBJ2-1; cdr3_length: 17; d_call: TRBD2; clone_size: .; cdr3_nt: TGTGCCAGCAGTTACCCTACTAGCGGGAGGTACCACAATGAGCAGTTCTTC; cdr3_aa: CASSYPTSGRYHNEQFF
v_call: TRBV27; j_call: TRBJ2-7; cdr3_length: 14; d_call: TRBD1; clone_size: .; cdr3_nt: TGTGCCAGCAGTGACGGGACAGGGGCCTACGAGCAGTACTTC; cdr3_aa: CASSDGTGAYEQYF
v_call: TRBV6-6; j_call: TRBJ2-7; cdr3_length: 11; d_call: .; clone_size: .; cdr3_nt: TGTGCCAGCAGTTACCGTTACGAGCAGTACTTC; cdr3_aa: CASSYRYEQYF
v_call: TRBV5-1; j_call: TRBJ2-5; cdr3_length: 16; d_call: TRBD1; clone_size: .; cdr3_nt: TGCGCCAGCAGCTTGGATGCGCAGGGGGCAGGGGAGACCCAGTACTTC; cdr3_aa: CASSLDAQGAGETQYF
v_call: TRBV7-9; j_call: TRBJ1-1; cdr3_length: 13; d_call: .; clone_size: .; cdr3_nt: TGTGCCAGCAGCTCCGATCTATTCGTCTTTCATTTCTTT; cdr3_aa: CASSSDLFVFHFF
v_call: TRBV2; j_call: TRBJ2-7; cdr3_length: 16; d_call: TRBD2; clone_size: .; cdr3_nt: TGTGCCAGCAGTTTTCTTCGGGCGGGAGGGCCTCGCGAGCAGTACTTC; cdr3_aa: CASSFLRAGGPREQYF
v_call: TRBV5-1; j_call: TRBJ2-2; cdr3_length: 13; d_call: .; clone_size: .; cdr3_nt: TGCGCCAGCAGGGGGCTGGACACCGGGGAGCTGTTTTTT; cdr3_aa: CASRGLDTGELFF